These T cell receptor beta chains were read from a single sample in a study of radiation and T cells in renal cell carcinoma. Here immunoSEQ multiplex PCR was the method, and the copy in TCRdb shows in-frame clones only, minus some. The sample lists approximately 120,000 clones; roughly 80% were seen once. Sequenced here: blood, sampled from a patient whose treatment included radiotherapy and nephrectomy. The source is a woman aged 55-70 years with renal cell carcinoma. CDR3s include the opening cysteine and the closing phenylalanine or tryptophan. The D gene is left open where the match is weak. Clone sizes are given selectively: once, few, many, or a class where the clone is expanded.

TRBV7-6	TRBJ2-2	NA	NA	CASSLARAGELFF	TGTGCCAGCAGCTTAGCCCGGGCCGGGGAGCTGTTTTTT
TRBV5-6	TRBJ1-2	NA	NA	CASSAGERTYGYTF	TGTGCCAGCAGTGCAGGGGAGCGCACCTATGGCTACACCTTC
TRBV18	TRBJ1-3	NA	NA	CASSLSQNTGNTIYF	TGTGCCAGCTCCCTTTCTCAGAACACTGGAAACACCATATATTTT
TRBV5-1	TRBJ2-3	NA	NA	CASSVQGFSTDTQYF	TGCGCCAGCAGCGTACAGGGATTTAGCACAGATACGCAGTATTTT
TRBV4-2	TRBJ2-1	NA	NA	CASSQDHDRSYNEQFF	TGTGCCAGCAGCCAAGATCACGATCGCTCCTACAATGAGCAGTTCTTC
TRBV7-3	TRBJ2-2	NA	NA	CASSEDYNSGELFF	TGTGCCAGCAGCGAGGACTATAATAGCGGGGAGCTGTTTTTT
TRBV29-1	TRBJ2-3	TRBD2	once	CSVELAGVGTDTQYF	TGCAGCGTTGAGCTGGCGGGAGTTGGCACAGATACGCAGTATTTT
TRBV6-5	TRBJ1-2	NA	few	CASSYSVGDDGYTF	TGTGCCAGCAGTTACTCCGTGGGTGATGATGGCTACACCTTC
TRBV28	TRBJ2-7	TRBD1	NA	CASSTDRESYEQYF	TGTGCCAGCAGTACCGACAGGGAATCCTACGAGCAGTACTTC
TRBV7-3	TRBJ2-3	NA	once	CASSLVGSTDTQYF	TGTGCCAGCAGCTTAGTGGGTAGCACAGATACGCAGTATTTT
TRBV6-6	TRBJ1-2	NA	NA	CAAGGGGGNYGYTF	TGTGCCGCCGGTGGGGGGGGAGGTAACTATGGCTACACCTTC
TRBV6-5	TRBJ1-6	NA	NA	CASRVEWGSPLHF	TGTGCCAGCAGGGTAGAGTGGGGTTCACCCCTCCACTTT
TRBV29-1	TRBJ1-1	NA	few	CSVDPGRTEAFF	TGCAGCGTTGATCCAGGGCGGACTGAAGCTTTCTTT
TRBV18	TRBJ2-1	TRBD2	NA	CASSLGTSGSSRNEQFF	TGTGCCAGCTCTCTCGGGACTAGCGGGAGTTCAAGGAATGAGCAGTTCTTC
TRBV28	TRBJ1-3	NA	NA	CASSLMGAGGNTIYF	TGTGCCAGCAGTTTAATGGGGGCAGGTGGAAACACCATATATTTT
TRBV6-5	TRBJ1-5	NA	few	CASSLGFRDQPQHF	TGTGCCAGCAGTTTGGGATTTCGCGATCAGCCCCAGCATTTT
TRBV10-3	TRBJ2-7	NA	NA	CATLSGDYEQYF	TGTGCCACCTTGTCGGGGGACTACGAGCAGTACTTC
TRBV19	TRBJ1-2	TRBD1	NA	CASRGSGQVYGYTF	TGTGCCAGCCGGGGTTCGGGACAGGTCTATGGCTACACCTTC
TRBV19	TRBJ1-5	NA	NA	CASSLNRELNQPQHF	TGTGCCAGTAGTCTCAACAGGGAGCTCAATCAGCCCCAGCATTTT
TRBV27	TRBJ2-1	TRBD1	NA	CASRIAGGPNEQFF	TGTGCCAGCAGGATAGCAGGGGGTCCCAATGAGCAGTTCTTC
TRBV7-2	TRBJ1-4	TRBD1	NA	CASSLYRGRSINEKLFF	TGTGCCAGCAGCTTATACAGGGGGCGGTCGATTAATGAAAAACTGTTTTTT
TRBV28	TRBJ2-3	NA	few	CASSLPGSTTDTQYF	TGTGCCAGCAGTTTACCCGGCAGTACCACAGATACGCAGTATTTT
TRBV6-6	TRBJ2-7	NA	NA	CASIQLVPNYEQYF	TGTGCCAGCATCCAACTAGTTCCTAACTACGAGCAGTACTTC
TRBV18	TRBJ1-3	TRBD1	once	CASSPGTASGNTIYF	TGTGCCAGCTCACCTGGGACAGCCTCTGGAAACACCATATATTTT
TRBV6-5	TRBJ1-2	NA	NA	CASSYRATNYGYTF	TGTGCCAGCAGTTACAGGGCCACTAACTATGGCTACACCTTC
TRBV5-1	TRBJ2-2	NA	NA	CASRPGGTGELFF	TGCGCCAGCCGTCCCGGAGGCACCGGGGAGCTGTTTTTT
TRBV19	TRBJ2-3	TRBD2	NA	CASSRSGGARDTQYF	TGTGCCAGTAGTAGAAGCGGGGGGGCCAGGGATACGCAGTATTTT
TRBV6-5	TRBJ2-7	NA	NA	CASSPHVGAYEQYF	TGTGCCAGCAGTCCCCACGTAGGCGCCTACGAGCAGTACTTC
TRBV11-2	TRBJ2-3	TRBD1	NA	CASGGQSTDTQYF	TGTGCCAGCGGGGGACAGAGCACAGATACGCAGTATTTT
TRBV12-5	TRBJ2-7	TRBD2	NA	CASGLVHRREAPYEQYF	TGTGCTAGTGGTTTGGTACATCGGCGGGAGGCCCCCTACGAGCAGTACTTC
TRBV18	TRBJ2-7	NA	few	CASSPNRGPYEQYF	TGTGCCAGCTCACCAAATAGGGGTCCCTACGAGCAGTACTTC
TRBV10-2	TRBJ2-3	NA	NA	CASSVGSNTDTQYF	TGCGCCAGCAGTGTAGGCTCCAACACAGATACGCAGTATTTT
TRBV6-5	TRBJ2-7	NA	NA	CASSWTGTTYEQYF	TGTGCCAGCAGTTGGACCGGGACGACCTACGAGCAGTACTTC
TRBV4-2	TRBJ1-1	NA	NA	CASSQDLGGQLNTEAFF	TGTGCCAGCAGCCAAGATTTGGGAGGGCAGTTGAACACTGAAGCTTTCTTT
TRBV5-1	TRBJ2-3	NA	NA	CASSRTQGDTQYF	TGCGCCAGCAGCCGAACACAGGGAGATACGCAGTATTTT
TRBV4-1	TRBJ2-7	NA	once	CASSQVFGNAYEQYF	TGCGCCAGCAGCCAAGTTTTCGGCAATGCCTACGAGCAGTACTTC
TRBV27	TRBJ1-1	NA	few	CASSLVGGNTEAFF	TGTGCCAGCAGTTTGGTTGGGGGAAACACTGAAGCTTTCTTT
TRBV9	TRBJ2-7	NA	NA	CASSVGSARGNEQYF	TGTGCCAGCAGCGTAGGTTCGGCACGGGGCAACGAGCAGTACTTC
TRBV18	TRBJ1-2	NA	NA	CASSPTTEFGYTF	TGTGCCAGCTCACCCACTACTGAGTTTGGCTACACCTTC
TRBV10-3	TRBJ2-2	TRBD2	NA	CAVLERLAGGRGGELFF	TGTGCCGTCCTTGAGAGACTAGCGGGAGGTAGGGGCGGGGAGCTGTTTTTT
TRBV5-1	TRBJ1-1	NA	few	CASSLDEGMNTEAFF	TGCGCCAGCAGCTTGGATGAGGGTATGAACACTGAAGCTTTCTTT
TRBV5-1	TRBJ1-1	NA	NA	CASRVGQMNTEAFF	TGCGCCAGCAGGGTCGGACAGATGAACACTGAAGCTTTCTTT
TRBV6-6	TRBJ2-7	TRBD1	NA	CATRRTGNSYEQYF	TGTGCCACCCGACGGACAGGTAACTCCTACGAGCAGTACTTC
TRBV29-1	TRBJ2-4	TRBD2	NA	CSAETSGSQNIQYF	TGCAGCGCGGAGACTAGCGGGAGCCAAAACATTCAGTACTTC
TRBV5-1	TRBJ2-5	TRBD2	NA	CASTSGGLGETQYF	TGCGCCAGCACCTCGGGGGGGCTAGGGGAGACCCAGTACTTC
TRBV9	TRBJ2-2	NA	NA	CASSVGRPNTGELFF	TGTGCCAGCAGCGTGGGCCGCCCGAACACCGGGGAGCTGTTTTTT
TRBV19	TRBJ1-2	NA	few	CATSGRGRGYGYTF	TGTGCCACCTCCGGTAGGGGTAGAGGCTATGGCTACACCTTC
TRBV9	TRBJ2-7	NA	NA	CASSAGRPAPYEQYF	TGTGCCAGCAGCGCCGGGCGCCCAGCGCCCTACGAGCAGTACTTC
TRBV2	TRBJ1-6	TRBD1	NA	CASSEARAGGNNSPLHF	TGTGCCAGCAGTGAAGCGAGGGCAGGGGGTAATAATTCACCCCTCCACTTT
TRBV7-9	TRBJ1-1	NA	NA	CASSLNGVTEAFF	TGTGCCAGCAGCTTAAATGGGGTGACTGAAGCTTTCTTT
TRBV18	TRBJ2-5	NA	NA	CASSPAQQETQYF	TGTGCCAGCTCACCGGCACAACAAGAGACCCAGTACTTC